This TCR beta chain appears in the sequencing data of a study of T cell changes during pregnancy in multiple sclerosis. This clone appeared a few times. Only in-frame clones appear in the TCRdb table, and some are missing; sequencing was by immunoSEQ multiplex PCR. The sample lists about 33,000 clones; roughly 90% were seen once. The receptor was derived from a female donor in good health, enrolled as a control in a pregnancy study. The input for sequencing was CD4+ T cells from peripheral blood mononuclear cells, taken in the second trimester of pregnancy.

The CDR3 coding sequence is TGCAGCGTTTCGGGGGGAACTAACTATGGCTACACCTTC. Translated: CSVSGGTNYGYTF. J is TRBJ1-2 and V is TRBV29-1, with D possibly matching TRBD1 (5 bases). The CDR3 is 13 residues long. CDR1 SQVTM and CDR2 ANQGSEA come from the germline V gene. Trimming took 5 bases from V and 0 from J, leaving 10 bases between them.